This T cell receptor beta chain was profiled in a study of T cells in Graves' hyperthyroidism and ophthalmopathy. Study-level information: At the time of initial diagnosis and before any treatment, peripheral blood was collected. Study-wide findings and caveats: Clonotypes that were expanded in thyroid above 0.001 mostly appeared in blood too.

This clonotype was recorded a few times. Its specificity is not known. Absence of ophthalmopathy progression within 18 months defined stable Graves' hyperthyroidism. The ends lost 6 bases at V and 4 bases at J; junction bases unmatched: 4. CDR1 and CDR2 (germline): ENHRY, SYGVKD. CDR3 length equals 16 residues. Template material for amplifying TCR beta CDR3 regions consisted of RNA transcripts. RT-PCR in the first round (using the HTBI primer set) targeted the TCR CDR3. MiXCR was run by TCRdb on the multiplex PCR reads, yielding one entry per CDR3 protein. The table has 540,000 or so distinct CDR3 sequences, about 15% seen once.

This TCR derives from a woman in her thirties with Graves' hyperthyroidism. The chain is built from TRBV10-3 and TRBJ2-2; 14 nucleotides align to TRBD2. The specimen sequenced was blood. In nucleotides, the CDR3 is TGTGCCATCAGGGAGACTAGCGGGAGGGCCACCGGGGAGCTGTTTTTT. This codes for CAIRETSGRATGELFF.